The source of this T cell receptor beta chain is a study of blood T cell repertoires in COVID-19. In the study overall: Samples of COVID-19 (acute and convalescent) were obtained from the United States, Italy and Spain.

This CDR3 contains 15 residues. The V gene's germline CDR1 is MGHRA and CDR2 YSYEKL. With 4 bases removed from V and 0 bases from J, the gap between germline ends came to 12 bases. In the original analysis: From reference gene primer amplification, estimates of nucleated cell counts were derived. The repertoire was sequenced with immunoSEQ multiplex PCR; TCRdb's copy has only in-frame clones and lacks some. Clonal size and the V and J genes are those of that table, whereas D and trimming came from the DNA. The profile shows tens of thousands of clones, more than 85% of them singletons. This chain links TRBV4-1 with TRBJ1-1; weak D call: TRBD1 (5 bases). Sequenced: peripheral blood. This receptor was taken from a woman aged 55-69 years with active COVID-19. CDR3 coding DNA: TGCGCCAGCAGCCTGACAGAGAACATGAACACTGAAGCTTTCTTT. The encoded protein is CASSLTENMNTEAFF.